This T cell receptor (beta chain) is drawn from a study of CD8+ T cells in alopecia areata. Study information: After 6 to 18 months of tofacitinib, follow-up continued 6 months off drug.

This clone has more than one count but fewer than ten. Extracted from the samples, RNA was reverse transcribed into cDNA to serve as the sequencing template. Profiling relied on immunoSEQ multiplex PCR, and the TCRdb table lists in-frame clones only, not all of them. The sample contains about 220,000 clones, 50% to 70% of which appear only once. In germline, CDR1 is ENHRY, CDR2 SYGVKD. The CDR3 spans 15 residues. V was trimmed by 2 bases and J by 2 bases, leaving 11 bases between them. Treatment specified: oral pan-JAK inhibitor, 5-10 mg twice daily. The specimen comprised CD4+ T cells sorted from blood, sampled at week 4, from a patient treated with tofacitinib. The gene calls are TRBV10-3 and TRBJ2-3; maybe TRBD2 (6 bases). The source is a human donor with alopecia areata. The CDR3 loop is CAISEGGGDTDTQYF. The CDR3 DNA sequence: TGTGCCATCAGTGAGGGTGGAGGGGACACAGATACGCAGTATTTT.